The present TCR beta chain was sequenced within a study of blood T cell repertoires in COVID-19. Study details: Acute-phase and convalescent COVID-19 samples originated in the United States, Italy and Spain.

Here immunoSEQ multiplex PCR was the method, and the copy in TCRdb shows in-frame clones only, minus some. The sample lists roughly 200,000 clones; 70% to 90% were seen once. Germline V lookup: CDR1 SGHRS, CDR2 YFSETQ. This CDR3 contains 13 residues. V was shortened by 4 bases and J by 8 bases, with 12 bases between the two germline ends. This clone has a count of ten or more. The chain uses TRBV5-1 and TRBJ1-4, with D perhaps TRBD1 (6 bases). Sequenced material: PBMCs or T cells enriched from blood (not recorded which). The clonotype was recovered from a man in his forties who had recovered from COVID-19. CDR3 loop: CASSVGQSEKLFF. CDR3 in DNA: TGCGCCAGCAGCGTAGGACAGAGCGAAAAACTGTTTTTT.